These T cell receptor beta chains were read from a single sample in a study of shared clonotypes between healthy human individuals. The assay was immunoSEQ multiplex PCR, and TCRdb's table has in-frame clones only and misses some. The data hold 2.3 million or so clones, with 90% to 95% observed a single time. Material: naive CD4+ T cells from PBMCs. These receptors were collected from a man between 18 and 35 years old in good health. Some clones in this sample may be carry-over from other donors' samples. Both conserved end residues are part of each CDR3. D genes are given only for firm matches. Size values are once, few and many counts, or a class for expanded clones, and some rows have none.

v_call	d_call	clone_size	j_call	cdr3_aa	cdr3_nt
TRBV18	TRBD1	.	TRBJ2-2	CASSRLNPGQGAYAGELFF	TGTGCCAGCTCACGGTTAAACCCGGGACAGGGGGCCTACGCCGGGGAGCTGTTTTTT
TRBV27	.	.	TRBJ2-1	CASSRLGALYNEQFF	TGTGCCAGCAGCCGCTTGGGGGCCCTCTACAATGAGCAGTTCTTC
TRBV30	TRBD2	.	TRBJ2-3	CAWTSGTSGRASTDTQYF	TGTGCCTGGACCTCCGGGACTAGCGGGAGGGCTAGCACAGATACGCAGTATTTT
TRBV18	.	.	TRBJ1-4	CASSPELNEKLFF	TGTGCCAGCTCACCGGAACTTAATGAAAAACTGTTTTTT
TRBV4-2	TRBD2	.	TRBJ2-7	CASSQGASSGYEQYF	TGTGCCAGCAGCCAAGGTGCCTCTAGCGGGTACGAGCAGTACTTC
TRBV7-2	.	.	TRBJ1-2	CASSLGPAGEYGYTF	TGTGCCAGCAGCTTGGGGCCGGCAGGGGAATATGGCTACACCTTC
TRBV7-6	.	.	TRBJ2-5	CASSLVTVETQYF	TGTGCCAGCAGCTTAGTTACAGTAGAGACCCAGTACTTC
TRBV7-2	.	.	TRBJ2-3	CASSPPADTQYF	TGTGCCAGCAGCCCTCCAGCAGATACGCAGTATTTT
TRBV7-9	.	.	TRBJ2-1	CASSSYRYNEQFF	TGTGCCAGCAGCTCGTACCGATACAATGAGCAGTTCTTC
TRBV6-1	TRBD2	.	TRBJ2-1	CASMSLLAGLNEQFF	TGTGCCAGCATGTCCCTTCTAGCGGGACTCAATGAGCAGTTCTTC
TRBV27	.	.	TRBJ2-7	CASRLQGNYEQYF	TGTGCCAGCAGGTTACAGGGTAACTACGAGCAGTACTTC
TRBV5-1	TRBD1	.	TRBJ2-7	CASSSNRGSYEQYF	TGCGCCAGCAGCTCTAACAGGGGCTCCTACGAGCAGTACTTC
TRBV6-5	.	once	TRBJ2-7	CASSYSGEQYF	TGTGCCAGCAGTTACTCCGGGGAGCAGTACTTC
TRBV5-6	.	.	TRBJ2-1	CASSFRQENYNEQFF	TGTGCCAGCAGCTTCCGGCAGGAGAATTACAATGAGCAGTTCTTC
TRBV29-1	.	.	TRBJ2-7	CSVRATSEQYF	TGCAGCGTCCGCGCAACGTCCGAGCAGTACTTC
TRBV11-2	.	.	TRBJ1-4	CASSSEPQEELFF	TGTGCCAGCAGCTCCGAACCCCAGGAGGAACTGTTTTTT
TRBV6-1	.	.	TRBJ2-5	CASSEVVRGETQYF	TGTGCCAGCAGTGAAGTTGTCCGGGGGGAGACCCAGTACTTC
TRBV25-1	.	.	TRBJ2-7	CASSEYRNPYEQYF	TGTGCCAGCAGTGAATATCGGAACCCCTACGAGCAGTACTTC
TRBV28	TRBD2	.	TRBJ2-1	CASSPPSPLAGTNNEQFF	TGTGCCAGCAGTCCACCCTCACCTCTAGCGGGAACTAACAATGAGCAGTTCTTC
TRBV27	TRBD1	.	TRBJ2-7	CASSPDRTGSSYEQYF	TGTGCCAGCAGTCCCGACAGGACAGGGTCCTCCTACGAGCAGTACTTC
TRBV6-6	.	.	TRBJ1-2	CASSSFGTAYGYTF	TGTGCCAGCAGTAGTTTCGGGACGGCCTATGGCTACACCTTC
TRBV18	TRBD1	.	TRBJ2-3	CASSPGDRGDTQYF	TGTGCCAGCTCACCAGGGGACAGGGGGGATACGCAGTATTTT
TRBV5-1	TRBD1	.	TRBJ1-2	CASKDTGAYGYTF	TGCGCCAGCAAGGACACAGGGGCCTATGGCTACACCTTC
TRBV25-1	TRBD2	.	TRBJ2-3	CASSKRESTDTQYF	TGTGCCAGCAGTAAGCGGGAGTCGACAGATACGCAGTATTTT
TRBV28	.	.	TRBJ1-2	CASSPLTLGSYGYTF	TGTGCCAGCAGTCCACTTACCCTAGGCAGCTATGGCTACACCTTC
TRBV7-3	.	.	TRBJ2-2	CASSPDGGLFANTGELFF	TGTGCCAGCAGCCCGGACGGTGGGTTGTTCGCGAACACCGGGGAGCTGTTTTTT
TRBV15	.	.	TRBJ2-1	CATSRDPYNEQFF	TGTGCCACCAGCAGAGATCCCTACAATGAGCAGTTCTTC
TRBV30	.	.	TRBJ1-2	CAWWTAYGYTF	TGTGCCTGGTGGACCGCATATGGCTACACCTTC
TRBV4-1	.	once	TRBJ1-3	CASSQNGVPGNTIYF	TGCGCCAGCAGCCAAAATGGGGTCCCTGGAAACACCATATATTTT
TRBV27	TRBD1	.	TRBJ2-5	CASSTEQGAGETQYF	TGTGCCAGCAGTACCGAACAGGGGGCGGGGGAGACCCAGTACTTC
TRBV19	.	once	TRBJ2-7	CASRSGGGRYEQYF	TGTGCCAGTAGATCGGGGGGCGGTCGCTACGAGCAGTACTTC
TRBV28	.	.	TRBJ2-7	CASSLYLTQLIYEQYF	TGTGCCAGCAGTTTATATTTAACGCAGCTCATCTACGAGCAGTACTTC
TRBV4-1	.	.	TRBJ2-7	CASSQVITGAANEQYF	TGCGCCAGCAGCCAAGTTATAACGGGAGCCGCTAACGAGCAGTACTTC
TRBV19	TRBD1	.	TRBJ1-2	CASTFDRVAFGYTF	TGTGCCAGTACCTTCGACAGGGTGGCGTTTGGCTACACCTTC
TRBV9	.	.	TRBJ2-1	CASSVEEGSYNEQFF	TGTGCCAGCAGCGTAGAGGAGGGATCCTACAATGAGCAGTTCTTC
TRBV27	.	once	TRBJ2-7	CASSLLGGLSYEQYF	TGTGCCAGCAGTTTATTGGGCGGCCTATCCTACGAGCAGTACTTC
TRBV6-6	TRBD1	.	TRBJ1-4	CASRRTGGAKLFF	TGTGCCAGCAGACGGACAGGGGGAGCAAAACTGTTTTTT
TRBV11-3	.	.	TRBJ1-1	CASSLAQGLEAFF	TGTGCCAGCAGCTTGGCACAGGGCCTAGAGGCTTTCTTT
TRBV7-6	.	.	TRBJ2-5	CASSPADSLGTQYF	TGTGCCAGCAGCCCAGCGGACAGCCTTGGGACCCAGTACTTC
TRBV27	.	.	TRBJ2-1	CASSFRGYNEQFF	TGTGCCAGCAGTTTTCGGGGTTACAATGAGCAGTTCTTC
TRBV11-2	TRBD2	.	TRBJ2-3	CASSVSGLAGGQRDTQYF	TGTGCCAGCAGCGTATCGGGGCTAGCGGGAGGGCAGAGAGATACGCAGTATTTT
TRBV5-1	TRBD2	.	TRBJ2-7	CASSLGIAGGYEQYF	TGCGCCAGCAGCTTGGGGATAGCGGGAGGCTACGAGCAGTACTTC
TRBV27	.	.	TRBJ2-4	CASSLSGGNIQYF	TGTGCCAGCAGTTTATCGGGTGGCAACATTCAGTACTTC
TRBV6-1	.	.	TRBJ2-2	CASSALRGGGPLARELFF	TGTGCCAGCAGTGCGCTTCGTGGGGGAGGACCCTTGGCTAGGGAGCTGTTTTTT
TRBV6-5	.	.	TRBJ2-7	CASKTRRGPYEQYF	TGTGCCAGCAAAACCCGGAGGGGGCCCTACGAGCAGTACTTC
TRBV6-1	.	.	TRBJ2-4	CASKQGNSKNIQYF	TGTGCCAGCAAGCAAGGTAACTCCAAAAACATTCAGTACTTC
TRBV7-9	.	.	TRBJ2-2	CASSLGAGELFF	TGTGCCAGCAGCTTGGGGGCCGGGGAGCTGTTTTTT